These 26 T cell receptor beta chains share one sample of origin, sequenced in a study of blood T cell repertoires in COVID-19. Some clones are missing from TCRdb's copy, which holds only in-frame ones; the method was immunoSEQ multiplex PCR. The table shows roughly 290,000 clones, with about 88% occurring only once. The sequenced sample consisted of peripheral blood. The receptors stem from an older woman with acute or convalescent COVID-19.

Turning to this clone: The same CDR3 arises from other DNA sequences in this sample as well. This chain connects TRBV2 to TRBJ2-5, with D unresolved. Germline CDR1 and CDR2: SNHLY and FYNNEI. Trimming pared 0 bases from V and 8 bases from J, leaving 7 bases between. The CDR3 contains 12 residues. Written as DNA, the CDR3 is TGTGCCAGCAGTGAAGCAACGGGTACCCAGTACTTC. Translating it yields CASSEATGTQYF.

The chain employs TRBV5-6 and TRBJ2-5, with D hard to call. Trimming pared 2 bases from V and 2 bases from J, leaving 10 bases between. In germline, CDR1 is SGHDT, CDR2 YYEEEE. The CDR3 covers 14 residues. The CDR3 coding sequence is TGTGCCAGCAGCTTAGGTACAGTTCAAGAGACCCAGTACTTC. Translation gives CASSLGTVQETQYF.

The chain couples TRBV28 to TRBJ1-1; D unresolved. CDR3 length: 14 amino acids. The ends were cut back, 5 bases at V and 4 bases at J, with 14 bases in the middle. The germline V gene has CDR1 MDHEN and CDR2 SYDVKM. The CDR3 DNA sequence: TGTGCCAGCAGTCCCATAAGAGTAGTCACTGAAGCTTTCTTT. This encodes CASSPIRVVTEAFF.

The rearrangement uses TRBV24-1 and TRBJ2-5; D might be TRBD2 (6 bases). The CDR3 contains 14 residues. Deletions cut 2 bases from V and 7 bases from J, with 13 bases between. The germline CDR1 and CDR2 sequences are KGHDR and SFDVKD. The CDR3 bases are TGTGCCACCAGTGATTGGAGGGACGGCCTGACCCAGTACTTC. It specifies CATSDWRDGLTQYF.

The chain employs TRBV5-1 and TRBJ1-2, with 8 bases lining up with TRBD1. Trimming removed 0 bases from V and 2 bases from J; junction bases left unmatched: 0. This CDR3 spans 14 amino acids. CDR1 and CDR2 from the germline V gene are SGHRS and YFSETQ. CDR3 coding DNA: TGCGCCAGCAGCTTGGGGGACAGGAACTATGGCTACACCTTC. Residues: CASSLGDRNYGYTF.

The rearrangement links TRBV19 to TRBJ2-7; 9 nucleotides agree with TRBD2. CDR3 size: 14 residues. Trimming took 5 bases from V and 3 from J; bases not matched to a gene: 5. From germline, CDR1 is LNHDA and CDR2 SQIVND (reference sequence). CDR3 nucleotide sequence: TGTGCCAGTAGTCTTAGCGGGGGCCTCTACGAGCAGTACTTC. This encodes CASSLSGGLYEQYF.

The genes are TRBV2 and TRBJ2-5, with D perhaps TRBD1 (6 bases). V shed 10 bases and J shed 5 bases, with 17 bases lying between them. This CDR3 is 13 amino acids long. Per germline, CDR1 SNHLY and CDR2 FYNNEI. The CDR3 nucleotides are TGTGCCACCGGGACATTGGGGCTTGAGACCCAGTACTTC. Encoded protein: CATGTLGLETQYF.

The count of this clone is one. The gene calls are TRBV29-1 and TRBJ2-5; the match to TRBD2 covers 8 bases. Trimming removed 1 base from V and 5 bases from J; junction bases left unmatched: 9. CDR3 length equals 15 residues. Germline CDR1 is SQVTM and CDR2 is ANQGSEA. CDR3 coding DNA: TGCAGCGTTGAAGTTGACGGGGGGGCTGGGGAGACCCAGTACTTC. Protein: CSVEVDGGAGETQYF. Full variable domain (missing parts from reference TRBV29-1 and TRBJ2-5): SAVISQKPSRDICQRGTSLTIQCQVDSQVTMMFWYRQQPGQSLTLIATANQGSEATYESGFVIDKFPISRPNLTFSTLTVSNMSPEDSSIYLCSVEVDGGAGETQYFGPGTRLLVL.

The chain carries TRBV3-1 (or the pseudogene TRBV3-2) and TRBJ1-5; 8 bases are shared with TRBD1. V was clipped by 1 base and J by 6 bases; unmatched bases: 11. CDR3 length: 17 residues. The germline V gene has CDR1 LGHDT and CDR2 YNNKEL (reference sequence). The CDR3 region has the DNA TGTGCCAGCAGCCAAGGGTTCCAGGGGGCCAATAGTCAGCCCCAGCATTTT. Translating gives CASSQGFQGANSQPQHF.

The chain recombines TRBV11-2 with TRBJ2-5; a possible D gene is TRBD2 (6 bases). This CDR3 has 14 amino acids. The V end was cut by 5 bases, the J end by 1 base, with 11 bases between. Germline CDR1 and CDR2: SGHAT and FQNNGV. CDR3 protein: CASSVSGFQETQYF. CDR3 nucleotides: TGTGCCAGCAGCGTTAGCGGATTCCAAGAGACCCAGTACTTC.

This chain uses TRBV7-9 with TRBJ2-2, with a tentative D call TRBD1 (5 bases). Germline CDR1 is SEHNR and CDR2 is FQNEAQ (reference sequence). The germline V and J ends were trimmed by 2 bases and 1 base, with 8 bases remaining between them. There are 15 residues in the CDR3. The CDR3 nucleotides are TGTGCCAGCAGCTTATTTGGACAGAACACCGGGGAGCTGTTTTTT. Protein sequence: CASSLFGQNTGELFF.

Comment on this clone: A read error may produce the germline difference seen at one junction end. The chain joins TRBV14 to TRBJ2-6; 7 bases are a match to TRBD1. This CDR3 contains 15 residues. Germline CDR1 is SGHDN and CDR2 is FVKESK. The CDR3 DNA sequence: TGTGCCAGCACCCAACAGGGGACTGGGGCCAACGTCCTGACTTTC. Protein product: CASTQQGTGANVLTF.

The J gene is TRBJ1-2, the V gene TRBV24-1, with D perhaps matching TRBD1 (6 bases). V lost 4 bases to trimming and J lost 0 bases, with 17 bases between them. CDR3 length: 17 residues. Germline loops: CDR1 KGHDR, CDR2 SFDVKD. CDR3: CATSEAHGQRANYGYTF. As DNA, the CDR3 is TGTGCCACCAGTGAAGCTCACGGACAGAGAGCTAACTATGGCTACACCTTC.

This chain joins TRBV7-2 and TRBJ2-7; TRBD1 agrees at 7 bases. Germline-derived CDR1 and CDR2 are SGHTA and FQGNSA. This CDR3 has 16 residues. Unmatched junction bases numbered 13, after V lost 5 bases and J lost 3 bases. CDR3 nucleotide sequence: TGTGCCAGCAGCCACTCCGGGACAGAGCCTTTCTACGAGCAGTACTTC. Its protein product is CASSHSGTEPFYEQYF.

This clone was detected only a few times. J is TRBJ2-3 and V is TRBV7-8; 8 bases map to TRBD1. Germline V CDR1 and CDR2: SGHVS, FQNEAQ. The CDR3 extends over 14 amino acids. Trimming removed 8 bases from V and 3 bases from J; junction bases left unmatched: 7. The CDR3 protein is CASRPGQGTDTQYF. The CDR3 region has the DNA TGTGCCAGCCGCCCCGGACAGGGTACAGATACGCAGTATTTT.

The CDR3 nucleotides read TGTGCCAGCAGTTACCCTGCCGGCAGGACTAGAGACAATGAGCAGTTCTTC. Translation gives CASSYPAGRTRDNEQFF. The V call is TRBV6-2 or TRBV6-3, the J call TRBJ2-1; 7 bases match TRBD2. This CDR3 contains 17 residues. Per the germline V gene, CDR1 is MNHEY and CDR2 is SVGEGT. J gave up 5 bases and V 2 bases, and 12 bases lay outside the gene matches.

CDR3 region: CASSQGAQPEKLFF. CDR3 nucleotide sequence: TGTGCCAGCAGCCAAGGGGCACAGCCTGAAAAACTGTTTTTT. The rearrangement uses TRBV3-1 (or the pseudogene TRBV3-2) and TRBJ1-4; the D is unclear. The CDR3 has 14 amino acids. Trimming stripped 1 base from V and 7 bases from J, with 10 bases between. The germline CDR1 and CDR2 sequences are LGHDT and YNNKEL (reference sequence).

V gene TRBV27 combines with J gene TRBJ2-7; 7 positions match TRBD2. The CDR3 covers 16 residues. CDR1 is MNHEY, CDR2 SMNVEV, per germline (reference sequence). The V segment lost 3 bases and the J segment 0 bases; nucleotides outside the gene matches: 8. The CDR3 sequence: CASSFGGGILSYEQYF. DNA for the CDR3: TGTGCCAGCAGTTTCGGGGGAGGGATTCTCTCCTACGAGCAGTACTTC.

With respect to this clone: Other DNA sequences within the sample encode an identical CDR3. The gene calls are TRBV5-1 and TRBJ1-4; 12 bases map to TRBD1. Trimming cost V 4 bases and J 2 bases; bases outside gene matches: 3. CDR1 and CDR2 (germline): SGHRS, YFSETQ. This CDR3 spans 16 amino acids. The CDR3, as DNA: TGCGCCAGCAGCCTGGGACAGGGGGCCACTAATGAAAAACTGTTTTTT. As protein: CASSLGQGATNEKLFF.

The V gene is TRBV5-1, the J gene TRBJ2-7; TRBD2 aligns across 13 bases. The CDR3 has 15 amino acids. In germline, CDR1 is SGHRS, CDR2 YFSETQ. With 3 bases clipped from V and 2 bases from J, the junction kept 2 bases outside the gene matches. CDR3 amino acids: CASSWGLAGTYEQYF. Here the CDR3 DNA reads TGCGCCAGCAGCTGGGGACTAGCGGGGACCTACGAGCAGTACTTC. Drawing the rest from reference TRBV5-1 and TRBJ2-7, the complete variable domain is KAGVTQTPRYLIKTRGQQVTLSCSPISGHRSVSWYQQTPGQGLQFLFEYFSETQRNKGNFPGRFSGRQFSNSRSEMNVSTLELGDSALYLCASSWGLAGTYEQYFGPGTRLTVT.

In its sample, this clone was seen once. Written as DNA, the CDR3 is TGTGCCAGCAGCCCGGACAGGGGGTCGGCCGGGGAGCTGTTTTTT. Residues: CASSPDRGSAGELFF. This sequence joins TRBV6-6 and TRBJ2-2; 10 bases are a match to TRBD1. The germline gives CDR1 MNHNY, CDR2 SVGAGI (reference sequence). CDR3 length: 15 amino acids. The junction had 7 bases not matched to a gene; V was cut back by 6 bases and J by 6 bases.

V usage is TRBV7-3 and J usage is TRBJ2-2; 10 bases line up with TRBD1. The CDR3 loop spans 16 amino acids. Germline lookup yields CDR1 SGHTA and CDR2 FQGTGA. V lost 4 bases to trimming and J lost 4 bases; unmatched junction nucleotides: 6. The CDR3 DNA follows: TGTGCCAGCAGCTCCACGGGACAGGGGAGCACCGGGGAGCTGTTTTTT. This translates into CASSSTGQGSTGELFF.

The genes are TRBV19 and TRBJ1-5; 9 bases agree with TRBD1. CDR1 LNHDA and CDR2 SQIVND come from the germline V gene (reference sequence). Trimming cost V 4 bases and J 0 bases; bases outside gene matches: 7. The CDR3 consists of 17 residues. The CDR3 DNA reads as TGTGCCAGTAGTACCCCGACAGGGGGACTTAGCAATCAGCCCCAGCATTTT. Translation: CASSTPTGGLSNQPQHF.

This chain connects TRBV5-5 to TRBJ2-1; 7 bases align to TRBD1. Germline CDR1 reads SGHKS; CDR2 reads YYEKEE (reference sequence). The length of the CDR3 is 13 residues. The J segment lost 5 bases and the V segment lost 3 bases, leaving 2 bases of the junction unmatched. CDR3 residues: CASSWDSHNEQFF. CDR3 bases: TGTGCCAGCAGCTGGGACAGTCACAATGAGCAGTTCTTC. Drawing the rest from reference TRBV5-5 and TRBJ2-1, the complete variable domain is DAGVTQSPTHLIKTRGQQVTLRCSPISGHKSVSWYQQVLGQGPQFIFQYYEKEERGRGNFPDRFSARQFPNYSSELNVNALLLGDSALYLCASSWDSHNEQFFGPGTRLTVL.

CDR3 protein: CASSPLRPQPSGGQETQYF. CDR3 nucleotides: TGTGCCAGCAGCCCCCTCCGACCCCAACCTAGCGGGGGCCAAGAGACCCAGTACTTC. V and J are TRBV11-2 and TRBJ2-5, with TRBD2 identical over 10 bases. Germline lookup yields CDR1 SGHAT and CDR2 FQNNGV. The CDR3 extends over 19 amino acids. Trimming at V came to 5 bases and at J to 1 base, leaving 16 bases not matched to a gene.

The chain has TRBV6-5 and TRBJ1-2, with D unresolved. The germline V and J ends were trimmed by 11 bases and 7 bases, with 20 bases remaining between them. CDR3 length: 13 amino acids. From germline, CDR1 is MNHEY and CDR2 SVGAGI. The CDR3, as DNA: TGTGCCGGCAAAGAGGGTCCGACGACTGGCTACACCTTC. Amino acid sequence: CAGKEGPTTGYTF.